These T cell receptor beta chains were read from a single sample in a study of shared clonotypes between healthy human individuals. Only in-frame clones appear in the TCRdb table, and some are missing; sequencing was by immunoSEQ multiplex PCR. This table holds around 500,000 clones, 70% to 80% found once. Material: PBMCs. These receptors originate from a woman in her thirties or forties in good health. Some clones in this sample may be carry-over from other donors' samples. CDR3s include the opening cysteine and the closing phenylalanine or tryptophan. The D gene is left open where the match is weak. Only some rows state a clone size, as once, few, many or a class for expanded clones.

cdr3_aa: CASSLGSGGAETQYF; cdr3_nt: TGTGCCAGCAGCTTAGGGTCAGGGGGCGCGGAGACCCAGTACTTC; v_call: TRBV7-9; j_call: TRBJ2-5; d_call: TRBD1; clone_size: .
cdr3_aa: CASMPSGSDTQYF; cdr3_nt: TGTGCCAGCATGCCTAGCGGTTCCGATACGCAGTATTTT; v_call: TRBV6-5; j_call: TRBJ2-3; d_call: TRBD2; clone_size: .
cdr3_aa: CASSQSGTSGAQEQFF; cdr3_nt: TGTGCCAGCAGCCAATCCGGGACTAGCGGGGCTCAGGAGCAGTTCTTC; v_call: TRBV4-2; j_call: TRBJ2-1; d_call: TRBD2; clone_size: many
cdr3_aa: CASSFLGYQPQHF; cdr3_nt: TGTGCCAGCAGTTTCCTCGGTTATCAGCCCCAGCATTTT; v_call: TRBV28; j_call: TRBJ1-5; d_call: .; clone_size: few
cdr3_aa: CASSPGTAYGYTF; cdr3_nt: TGCGCCAGCAGCCCCGGGACGGCTTATGGCTACACCTTC; v_call: TRBV5-1; j_call: TRBJ1-2; d_call: .; clone_size: .
cdr3_aa: CASSLGAGAGNTIYF; cdr3_nt: TGCGCCAGCAGCTTGGGCGCAGGGGCAGGAAACACCATATATTTT; v_call: TRBV5-1; j_call: TRBJ1-3; d_call: .; clone_size: .
cdr3_aa: CASKFPGGGTGELFF; cdr3_nt: TGTGCCAGTAAATTCCCGGGAGGGGGGACCGGGGAGCTGTTTTTT; v_call: TRBV2; j_call: TRBJ2-2; d_call: TRBD2; clone_size: .
cdr3_aa: CASSLDRNHGYTF; cdr3_nt: TGTGCCAGCAGCCTGGACAGGAACCATGGCTACACCTTC; v_call: TRBV7-9; j_call: TRBJ1-2; d_call: TRBD1; clone_size: few
cdr3_aa: CATSREVGGLYNEQFF; cdr3_nt: TGTGCCACCAGCAGAGAGGTGGGCGGCTTATACAATGAGCAGTTCTTC; v_call: TRBV15; j_call: TRBJ2-1; d_call: .; clone_size: .
cdr3_aa: CASSPLQDKNIQYF; cdr3_nt: TGTGCCAGCTCACCATTACAGGACAAAAACATTCAGTACTTC; v_call: TRBV18; j_call: TRBJ2-4; d_call: .; clone_size: .
cdr3_aa: CASSAQGDQPQHF; cdr3_nt: TGCGCCAGCAGCGCACAGGGCGATCAGCCCCAGCATTTT; v_call: TRBV5-1; j_call: TRBJ1-5; d_call: .; clone_size: .
cdr3_aa: CASSPPGGSRVNQPQHF; cdr3_nt: TGTGCCAGCTCACCACCGGGAGGGTCCCGGGTCAATCAGCCCCAGCATTTT; v_call: TRBV18; j_call: TRBJ1-5; d_call: .; clone_size: .
cdr3_aa: CASSASGRIWGELFF; cdr3_nt: TGTGCCAGCAGCGCTAGCGGGAGGATCTGGGGGGAGCTGTTTTTT; v_call: TRBV9; j_call: TRBJ2-2; d_call: TRBD2; clone_size: few
cdr3_aa: CASSLASVGEQYF; cdr3_nt: TGTGCCAGCAGCTTAGCGTCAGTTGGCGAGCAGTACTTC; v_call: TRBV7-2; j_call: TRBJ2-7; d_call: .; clone_size: .
cdr3_aa: CASSSGKDLDTQYF; cdr3_nt: TGTGCCAGCAGTAGCGGGAAAGACTTGGATACGCAGTATTTT; v_call: TRBV6-1; j_call: TRBJ2-3; d_call: TRBD2; clone_size: .
cdr3_aa: CASSPRPGLAGVPPPTDTQYF; cdr3_nt: TGCGCCAGCAGCCCGCGACCGGGACTAGCGGGAGTCCCACCTCCCACAGATACGCAGTATTTT; v_call: TRBV5-1; j_call: TRBJ2-3; d_call: TRBD2; clone_size: .
cdr3_aa: CASTVKIRYEQYF; cdr3_nt: TGTGCCAGCACGGTGAAGATTCGGTACGAGCAGTACTTC; v_call: TRBV6-6; j_call: TRBJ2-7; d_call: .; clone_size: many
cdr3_aa: CASSEMGWTAYEQYF; cdr3_nt: TGTGCCAGCAGTGAAATGGGTTGGACCGCCTACGAGCAGTACTTC; v_call: TRBV2; j_call: TRBJ2-7; d_call: .; clone_size: .
cdr3_aa: CASSSTGTGGSWETQYF; cdr3_nt: TGTGCCAGTAGCTCTACCGGGACAGGGGGGAGTTGGGAGACCCAGTACTTC; v_call: TRBV19; j_call: TRBJ2-5; d_call: TRBD1; clone_size: .
cdr3_aa: CASRIAGVTYNEQFF; cdr3_nt: TGTGCCAGCAGAATAGCGGGAGTAACGTACAATGAGCAGTTCTTC; v_call: TRBV27; j_call: TRBJ2-1; d_call: TRBD2; clone_size: .
cdr3_aa: CASSPGGGRYEQYF; cdr3_nt: TGTGCCAGCAGCCCCGGTGGGGGGAGGTACGAGCAGTACTTC; v_call: TRBV5-4; j_call: TRBJ2-7; d_call: .; clone_size: .
cdr3_aa: CASSRPGTTGAHYGYTF; cdr3_nt: TGTGCCAGCAGTCGCCCCGGGACGACAGGTGCCCACTATGGCTACACCTTC; v_call: TRBV28; j_call: TRBJ1-2; d_call: .; clone_size: many
cdr3_aa: CASTTNWGGGRELFF; cdr3_nt: TGTGCCAGCACTACCAACTGGGGGGGAGGCCGGGAGCTGTTTTTT; v_call: TRBV7-2; j_call: TRBJ2-2; d_call: TRBD2; clone_size: .
cdr3_aa: CSARSPDTQYF; cdr3_nt: TGCAGTGCTAGATCCCCCGATACGCAGTATTTT; v_call: TRBV20-1; j_call: TRBJ2-3; d_call: .; clone_size: .
cdr3_aa: CASSQEGNYYEQYF; cdr3_nt: TGTGCCAGCAGCCAAGAAGGCAACTACTACGAGCAGTACTTC; v_call: TRBV14; j_call: TRBJ2-7; d_call: .; clone_size: .
cdr3_aa: CASSQATGNTEAFF; cdr3_nt: TGTGCCAGCAGCCAAGCGACAGGGAACACTGAAGCTTTCTTT; v_call: TRBV4-2; j_call: TRBJ1-1; d_call: .; clone_size: .
cdr3_aa: CASTPGTSGVNEQFF; cdr3_nt: TGCGCCAGCACCCCCGGGACTAGCGGGGTCAATGAGCAGTTCTTC; v_call: TRBV5-1; j_call: TRBJ2-1; d_call: TRBD2; clone_size: .
cdr3_aa: CASSRPTGEGFTDTQYF; cdr3_nt: TGTGCCAGCAGCCGACCCACGGGAGAGGGATTCACAGATACGCAGTATTTT; v_call: TRBV7-9; j_call: TRBJ2-3; d_call: .; clone_size: .
cdr3_aa: CASSPPPTYEQYF; cdr3_nt: TGTGCCAGCAGTCCGCCCCCCACCTACGAGCAGTACTTC; v_call: TRBV28; j_call: TRBJ2-7; d_call: .; clone_size: .
cdr3_aa: CASSSQGVGSYEQYF; cdr3_nt: TGTGCCAGCTCTTCGCAGGGGGTAGGCTCCTACGAGCAGTACTTC; v_call: TRBV7-9; j_call: TRBJ2-7; d_call: TRBD1; clone_size: once
cdr3_aa: CASSLAGINQETQYF; cdr3_nt: TGTGCCAGCAGCTTAGCGGGGATCAACCAAGAGACCCAGTACTTC; v_call: TRBV5-4; j_call: TRBJ2-5; d_call: TRBD2; clone_size: .
cdr3_aa: CASSLGSPPTDTQYF; cdr3_nt: TGCGCCAGCAGCTTGGGGAGCCCCCCCACAGATACGCAGTATTTT; v_call: TRBV5-1; j_call: TRBJ2-3; d_call: .; clone_size: .
cdr3_aa: CSVLTARGVAGELFF; cdr3_nt: TGCAGCGTCCTGACCGCCAGGGGGGTAGCCGGGGAGCTGTTTTTT; v_call: TRBV29-1; j_call: TRBJ2-2; d_call: .; clone_size: .
cdr3_aa: CASSYNRARETQYF; cdr3_nt: TGTGCCAGCAGTTACAACAGGGCCAGAGAGACCCAGTACTTC; v_call: TRBV6-5; j_call: TRBJ2-5; d_call: .; clone_size: .
cdr3_aa: CASSLRGTGDSGNTIYF; cdr3_nt: TGTGCCAGCAGCTTAAGAGGGACAGGAGACTCTGGAAACACCATATATTTT; v_call: TRBV11-2; j_call: TRBJ1-3; d_call: TRBD1; clone_size: .
cdr3_aa: CASSGQPYEQYF; cdr3_nt: TGTGCCAGCAGTGGGCAGCCCTACGAGCAGTACTTC; v_call: TRBV25-1; j_call: TRBJ2-7; d_call: .; clone_size: .
cdr3_aa: CASSDSAGGPTDTQYF; cdr3_nt: TGTGCCAGCAGTGACTCAGCGGGAGGCCCCACAGATACGCAGTATTTT; v_call: TRBV6-4; j_call: TRBJ2-3; d_call: TRBD2; clone_size: .
cdr3_aa: CASSATVYGYTF; cdr3_nt: TGTGCCAGCAGCGCGACAGTGTATGGCTACACCTTC; v_call: TRBV7-2; j_call: TRBJ1-2; d_call: .; clone_size: .
cdr3_aa: CASSLVTATAGGYTF; cdr3_nt: TGTGCCAGCAGTTTAGTCACAGCCACCGCTGGGGGCTACACCTTC; v_call: TRBV28; j_call: TRBJ1-2; d_call: .; clone_size: .
cdr3_aa: CVWSVRDRGNSPLHF; cdr3_nt: TGTGTCTGGAGTGTGAGAGACAGGGGTAATTCACCCCTCCACTTT; v_call: TRBV30; j_call: TRBJ1-6; d_call: TRBD1; clone_size: .
cdr3_aa: CASSPDRNYGYTF; cdr3_nt: TGTGCCAGCAGCCCGGACAGGAACTATGGCTACACCTTC; v_call: TRBV7-3; j_call: TRBJ1-2; d_call: TRBD1; clone_size: .
cdr3_aa: CASSVGQGKLFF; cdr3_nt: TGTGCCAGCAGTGTGGGACAGGGAAAACTGTTTTTT; v_call: TRBV25-1; j_call: TRBJ1-4; d_call: TRBD1; clone_size: .
cdr3_aa: CAISGAYEQYF; cdr3_nt: TGTGCCATCAGTGGGGCCTACGAGCAGTACTTC; v_call: TRBV10-3; j_call: TRBJ2-7; d_call: .; clone_size: once
cdr3_aa: CASSEGLAGGYEQYF; cdr3_nt: TGTGCCAGCAGTGAAGGCCTTGCGGGAGGCTACGAGCAGTACTTC; v_call: TRBV6-1; j_call: TRBJ2-7; d_call: TRBD2; clone_size: .
cdr3_aa: CASSALRGLENEQFF; cdr3_nt: TGTGCCAGCAGTGCCCTCAGGGGTCTCGAGAATGAGCAGTTCTTC; v_call: TRBV27; j_call: TRBJ2-1; d_call: .; clone_size: .
cdr3_aa: CASSPDPGLAGVGTDTQYF; cdr3_nt: TGTGCCAGCAGCCCTGATCCGGGACTAGCGGGAGTCGGAACAGATACGCAGTATTTT; v_call: TRBV7-9; j_call: TRBJ2-3; d_call: TRBD2; clone_size: .
cdr3_aa: CAWTRDFGNEQFF; cdr3_nt: TGTGCCTGGACCCGGGACTTTGGTAATGAGCAGTTCTTC; v_call: TRBV30; j_call: TRBJ2-1; d_call: .; clone_size: .
cdr3_aa: CASSLGGGGNTIYF; cdr3_nt: TGTGCCAGCAGCTTAGGTGGGGGAGGAAACACCATATATTTT; v_call: TRBV7-6; j_call: TRBJ1-3; d_call: .; clone_size: .